The clone carrying this TCR beta chain was observed at least ten times. Its specificity is unknown. No cell sorting was done before RNA was extracted from the tissue. Distant lung tissue was collected more than 3 cm away from the tumor edge. The source of the sample is a study of tumor and adjacent non-tumor tissue in lung cancer. On the study more broadly: Histology: about a dozen adenocarcinoma, a couple of squamous cell carcinoma, 1 small cell lung cancer. The patients, around 9 men and 4 or 5 women, were roughly 31 to 80 with stage I to III disease. Some 4.2 million productive TCRbeta reads were obtained per sample on average.

Study-level findings and limits: Compared with tumor, normal lung showed significantly lower TCR diversity.

TCRbeta libraries were built with three rounds of nested PCR, modified from ARM-PCR. TCRdb reprocessed the multiplex PCR reads with MiXCR, giving one entry per CDR3 protein. The profile covers approximately 100,000 distinct CDR3 sequences, with approximately 65% appearing a single time and roughly 18% taken by the ten largest. This CDR3 has 16 residues. J was trimmed by 2 bases and V by 3 bases; bases with no gene match: 6. This receptor was taken from a man aged 25 to 40 with non-small cell lung cancer. The sequenced sample was distant non-tumor lung tissue. V usage is TRBV12-3 or TRBV12-4 and J usage is TRBJ2-2; 7 bases are a match to TRBD2. This CDR3 is CASSFLAGVNTGELFF. The CDR3 DNA reads TGTGCCAGCAGTTTTCTCGCGGGAGTTAACACCGGGGAGCTGTTTTTT.